These 20 T cell receptor beta chains were sequenced from one sample in a study of control samples from healthy donors and cancer patients. Assay used: immunoSEQ multiplex PCR; TCRdb lists only in-frame clones, some missing. There are fewer than 100,000 clones in the sample; roughly 86% occur only once, and approximately 9.4% lies in the top ten. Sequenced: blood. These receptors all stem from a woman aged 60-75 years in good health.

This clone was detected once. The chain couples TRBV27 to TRBJ1-2; D might be TRBD1 (5 bases). The V and J ends lost 5 bases and 8 bases respectively, with 15 bases between them. Germline V CDR1 and CDR2: MNHEY, SMNVEV (reference sequence). The CDR3 contains 13 residues. CDR3 sequence reads: CASSRNQGFGYTF. CDR3 DNA sequence: TGTGCCAGCAGTCGAAATCAGGGTTTCGGCTACACCTTC.

The chain couples TRBV7-2 to TRBJ2-5; D is possibly TRBD2 (5 bases). The CDR3 length is 15 residues. Trimming removed 0 bases from V and 2 bases from J, with 10 bases in between. Germline CDR1 is SGHTA and CDR2 is FQGNSA. CDR3 sequence (DNA): TGTGCCAGCAGCTTAGCTCGGACTGGGCAAGAGACCCAGTACTTC. Protein sequence: CASSLARTGQETQYF. The full variable domain, its missing parts supplied by reference TRBV7-2 and TRBJ2-5, is GAGVSQSPSNKVTEKGKDVELRCDPISGHTALYWYRQSLGQGLEFLIYFQGNSAPDKSGLPSDRFSAERTGGSVSTLTIQRTQQEDSAVYLCASSLARTGQETQYFGPGTRLLVL.

The rearrangement joins TRBV24-1 to TRBJ1-5; D gene unclear. V lost 1 base and J lost 2, with 26 bases in between. The CDR3 has 21 residues. Per the germline V gene, CDR1 is KGHDR and CDR2 is SFDVKD. Here the CDR3 DNA reads TGTGCCACCAGTGATTTTAGGGTTAGACCCTGGCGGGGTATTGGCAATCAGCCCCAGCATTTT. Translating gives CATSDFRVRPWRGIGNQPQHF.

The rearrangement joins TRBV28 to TRBJ1-1; D unclear. The germline V gene encodes CDR1 MDHEN and CDR2 SYDVKM. The CDR3 covers 12 residues. The V gene lost 4 bases and the J gene lost 1 base, with 4 bases spanning the gap. The CDR3 nucleotides are TGTGCCAGCAGTTGGGGGAACACTGAAGCTTTCTTT. Its protein product is CASSWGNTEAFF.

This clone has a single count. The chain links TRBV5-1 to TRBJ1-1, with 8 bases matching TRBD1. J lost 4 bases, V lost 2 bases, and 4 bases had no gene match. The CDR3 extends over 14 amino acids. In germline, CDR1 is SGHRS, CDR2 YFSETQ. CDR3 in amino acids: CASSLSGGFTEAFF. CDR3 in DNA: TGCGCCAGCAGCTTATCAGGGGGCTTCACTGAAGCTTTCTTT.

This clone was found a few times. The genes are TRBV6-5 and TRBJ2-7, with 10 bases aligning to TRBD2. Trimming at V came to 7 bases and at J to 2 bases, leaving 5 bases not matched to a gene. Germline V CDR1 and CDR2: MNHEY, SVGAGI. The CDR3 runs to 14 residues. The CDR3 bases are TGTGCCAGCATGCCGGGACTAGCGACCTACGAGCAGTACTTC. Translation gives CASMPGLATYEQYF.

The V gene is TRBV20-1, the J gene TRBJ2-1; D not certain. This CDR3 contains 12 residues. V lost 3 bases and J lost 5, with 8 bases in between. CDR1 is DFQATT, CDR2 SNEGSKA, per germline (reference sequence). This CDR3 reads CSASILDNEQFF. As DNA, the CDR3 is TGCAGTGCTAGTATCCTAGACAATGAGCAGTTCTTC.

The chain combines TRBV29-1 with TRBJ2-7; 8 bases are shared with TRBD1. V trimming: 5 bases; J trimming: 2 bases; junction bases outside the gene matches: 2. There are 12 residues in the CDR3. CDR1 and CDR2 from the germline V gene are SQVTM and ANQGSEA. The CDR3: CSVRTGPYEQYF. The CDR3 DNA is TGCAGCGTTCGGACAGGGCCCTACGAGCAGTACTTC.

CDR3 in DNA: TGTGCCAGCAGTTTGGGGGGGATGAACACTGAAGCTTTCTTT. This encodes CASSLGGMNTEAFF. V gene TRBV28 combines with J gene TRBJ1-1; tentatively, D is TRBD1 (5 bases). Looked up from germline, CDR1 is MDHEN and CDR2 is SYDVKM. V was cut by 3 bases and J by 0 bases, with 8 bases left in between. CDR3 size: 14 residues.

The rearrangement links TRBV5-1 to TRBJ2-6; possible D gene TRBD2, 5 bases. The CDR3 has 17 residues. V was pared by 0 bases and J by 1 base, with 11 bases between. Per germline, CDR1 SGHRS and CDR2 YFSETQ. This chain's CDR3 is CASSLGRQSSGANVLTF. The CDR3 coding sequence is TGCGCCAGCAGCTTGGGGAGGCAGTCGTCTGGGGCCAACGTCCTGACTTTC.

The rearrangement links TRBV4-2 to TRBJ1-3; 7 nucleotides match TRBD1. The ends lost 4 bases at V and 4 bases at J; junction bases unmatched: 7. The CDR3 length is 15 residues. Germline CDR1 is LGHNA and CDR2 is YNFKEQ. The CDR3 DNA reads as TGTGCCAGCAGCCGATCAGGGGGTGGCGGAAACACCATATATTTT. Translated, it gives CASSRSGGGGNTIYF.

This chain uses TRBV13 with TRBJ1-1; tentative D call: TRBD1 (5 bases). The CDR3 is 16 amino acids. The V and J ends lost 0 bases and 1 base respectively, with 12 bases between them. Germline V gene lookup returns CDR1 PRHDT and CDR2 FYEKMQ (reference sequence). CDR3 region: CASSLGVGHGNTEAFF. The CDR3 nucleotides read TGTGCCAGCAGCTTAGGGGTTGGACATGGGAACACTGAAGCTTTCTTT.

This clone was detected only once. This sequence joins TRBV20-1 and TRBJ1-3; no reliable D call. Germline V lookup: CDR1 DFQATT, CDR2 SNEGSKA (reference sequence). This CDR3 has 13 residues. V gave up 3 bases and J gave up 2 bases, with 8 bases separating them. CDR3 protein: CSASGNTGNTIYF. CDR3 bases: TGCAGTGCTAGTGGCAATACTGGAAACACCATATATTTT.

This clone was detected only once. The CDR3 spells CASGSGDTQYF. CDR3 nucleotides: TGTGCCAGCGGATCGGGAGATACGCAGTATTTT. The chain is built from TRBV28 and TRBJ2-3; no clear D. CDR3 length equals 11 residues. The germline CDR1 and CDR2 sequences are MDHEN and SYDVKM. V lost 8 bases and J 5 bases, leaving 8 bases between the germline ends.

This chain uses TRBV6-6 with TRBJ1-3, with unresolved D. Germline assignment: CDR1 MNHNY and CDR2 SVGAGI (reference sequence). The V gene lost 5 bases and the J gene lost 0 bases, with 11 bases spanning the gap. The CDR3 has 15 amino acids. CDR3 in DNA: TGTGCCAGCAGTCCCCTAAGAGTCTCTGGAAACACCATATATTTT. Amino acid sequence: CASSPLRVSGNTIYF.

In DNA form, the CDR3 reads TGTGCCAGCAGCTTAGCGTGGACAGGGCAAGATACGCAGTATTTT. Amino acid sequence: CASSLAWTGQDTQYF. This rearrangement joins TRBV13 to TRBJ2-3; 8 bases are a match to TRBD1. This CDR3 is 15 amino acids long. J lost 5 bases, V lost 1 base, and 5 bases had no gene match. Looked up from germline, CDR1 is PRHDT and CDR2 is FYEKMQ (reference sequence).

This sequence joins TRBV5-1 and TRBJ1-2, with 8 nucleotides matching TRBD1. Germline CDR1 SGHRS, CDR2 YFSETQ. The CDR3 is made up of 14 amino acids. V was pared by 2 bases and J by 6 bases, with 6 bases of the junction left unmatched. Here the CDR3 DNA reads TGCGCCAGCAGCTTACAAACAGGGGGAAATGGCTACACCTTC. Residues: CASSLQTGGNGYTF.

The chain joins TRBV24-1 to TRBJ2-3, with D possibly TRBD1 on 6 matching bases. In germline, CDR1 is KGHDR, CDR2 SFDVKD. This CDR3 region has 15 residues. The V gene lost 8 bases and the J gene lost 1 base, with 15 bases spanning the gap. DNA for the CDR3: TGTGCCACCATCAGGACGGCAGGGGGCACAGATACGCAGTATTTT. Residues: CATIRTAGGTDTQYF.

The chain is built from TRBV5-1 and TRBJ1-6; D ambiguous. The germline V and J ends were trimmed by 4 bases and 10 bases, with 15 bases remaining between them. This CDR3 has 14 residues. CDR1 and CDR2 (germline): SGHRS, YFSETQ. CDR3 DNA sequence: TGCGCCAGCAGCGACGGGGTATTAGGGTCACCCCTCCACTTT. Its translation: CASSDGVLGSPLHF.

The chain has TRBV5-1 and TRBJ1-1, with D possibly matching TRBD1 (5 bases). Trimming removed 4 bases from V and 4 bases from J, with 17 bases in between. Germline lookup yields CDR1 SGHRS and CDR2 YFSETQ. The CDR3 length is 15 residues. Here the CDR3 DNA reads TGCGCCAGCAGCCTTGGGCTGGGGGGTGGCACTGAAGCTTTCTTT. Protein sequence: CASSLGLGGGTEAFF.